These 6 T cell receptor beta chains came from one sample sequenced in a study of blood T cell repertoires in COVID-19. Assay: immunoSEQ multiplex PCR; the TCRdb copy retains only in-frame clones and omits some. This table holds under 200,000 clones, 65% to 85% found once. Sequencing was carried out using PBMCs or T cells enriched from blood (not recorded which). These receptors originate from a woman in her 30s who had been exposed to COVID-19.

The chain joins TRBV13 to TRBJ1-2, with no clear D. V lost 2 bases, J lost 3 bases, and 7 bases lay in between. Germline CDR1 and CDR2: PRHDT and FYEKMQ (reference sequence). This CDR3 has 13 amino acids. As DNA, the CDR3 is TGTGCCAGCAGCTTAATAACGGACTATGGCTACACCTTC. Translated, it gives CASSLITDYGYTF.

Remarks on this clone: The same CDR3 also results from other DNA sequences found in this sample. The rearrangement joins TRBV27 to TRBJ1-2; perhaps TRBD1 as D (5 bases). CDR3 length: 14 amino acids. V lost 3 bases, J lost 0 bases, and 8 bases lay in between. CDR1 MNHEY and CDR2 SMNVEV come from the germline V gene (reference sequence). CDR3 amino acids: CASSLGGANYGYTF. Here the CDR3 DNA reads TGTGCCAGCAGTTTGGGGGGGGCTAACTATGGCTACACCTTC.

The chain couples TRBV27 to TRBJ1-3; D not resolved. This CDR3 is 16 amino acids long. Germline V gene sequence: CDR1 MNHEY, CDR2 SMNVEV (reference sequence). The ends were cut back, 5 bases at V and 0 bases at J, with 14 bases in the middle. The CDR3 spells CASSLRAPYSGNTIYF. The CDR3 DNA reads TGTGCCAGCAGTCTGAGAGCCCCCTACTCTGGAAACACCATATATTTT.

Only one count was recorded for this clone. The chain links TRBV30 to TRBJ2-7; 8 nucleotides align to TRBD1. V dropped 5 bases and J dropped 2; count of bases not matched to a gene: 2. Looked up from germline, CDR1 is GTSNPN and CDR2 is SVGIG (reference sequence). This CDR3 region has 12 residues. CDR3 DNA sequence: TGTGCCTGGGGCAGGGGGCCCTACGAGCAGTACTTC. Translation: CAWGRGPYEQYF.

The rearrangement links TRBV4-1 to TRBJ2-7, with D perhaps TRBD1 (5 bases). The ends were cut back, 2 bases at V and 4 bases at J, with 9 bases in the middle. The CDR3 has 13 amino acids. Per the germline V gene, CDR1 is MGHRA and CDR2 is YSYEKL. The CDR3 sequence is CASSQITGYEQYF. In DNA, the CDR3 is TGCGCCAGCAGCCAAATCACAGGTTACGAGCAGTACTTC.

J is TRBJ2-5 and V is TRBV5-1; D may be TRBD2 (6 bases). This CDR3 region has 15 residues. V lost 0 bases and J 5 bases, leaving 14 bases between the germline ends. Germline CDR1 SGHRS, CDR2 YFSETQ. CDR3 sequence: CASSLGLDLGETQYF. DNA of the CDR3: TGCGCCAGCAGCTTGGGACTAGACCTTGGGGAGACCCAGTACTTC.